The present T cell receptor (beta chain) was sequenced within a study of blood T cell repertoires in COVID-19. Method: immunoSEQ multiplex PCR; TCRdb's copy keeps in-frame clones and lacks some. In the table there are roughly 100,000 clones, approximately 90% of which are singletons. J gave up 7 bases and V 4 bases, and 6 bases lay outside the gene matches. The length of the CDR3 is 14 residues. Per the germline V gene, CDR1 is SGHRS and CDR2 is YFSETQ. The chain combines TRBV5-1 with TRBJ2-2; 8 bases align to TRBD1. The sample comprised peripheral blood. The sequence was obtained from a human donor with active COVID-19. The donor label of this sample is uncertain. CDR3 DNA: TGCGCCAGCAGCGTCGGACAGGGAATCGGGGAGCTGTTTTTT. It codes for CASSVGQGIGELFF. Full variable domain (missing parts from reference TRBV5-1 and TRBJ2-2): KAGVTQTPRYLIKTRGQQVTLSCSPISGHRSVSWYQQTPGQGLQFLFEYFSETQRNKGNFPGRFSGRQFSNSRSEMNVSTLELGDSALYLCASSVGQGIGELFFGEGSRLTVL.